This T cell receptor beta chain was recovered during a study of T cells after yellow fever vaccination. Points from the study as a whole: Reappearance after the booster was seen for most primary-vaccination clones, at around 95% CD4 and about 90% CD8.

A few counts support this clonotype. What it binds is not known. TCRdb passed the 5' RACE reads through MiXCR, listing each CDR3 protein once. Of hundreds of thousands of distinct CDR3 sequences in the sample, roughly 13% were seen once. Sequenced material: PBMCs, taken on the day of the yellow fever booster vaccination. The TCR comes from a man aged 30 to 45 who received the YFV17D yellow fever vaccine.

The DNA for the CDR3 is TGTGCCAGCAGCTTTCAGCGGGAGGGAAACATTCAGTACTTC. Its protein is CASSFQREGNIQYF. The chain couples TRBV7-2 to TRBJ2-4; 10 bases fit TRBD2. The CDR3 contains 14 residues. The V segment lost 3 bases and the J segment 6 bases; nucleotides outside the gene matches: 2. The germline CDR1 and CDR2 sequences are SGHTA and FQGNSA.